This T cell receptor beta chain originates from a study of cytomegalovirus exposure and HLA in healthy donors. Study outcomes and limitations: TCR beta sequences reportedly predicted most subjects' HLA-A and HLA-B alleles accurately. TCR beta chains numbering some 160 were designated cytomegalovirus-associated. A later analysis showed that HLA-associated TCR beta chains had undergone more clonal expansion than equally common others.

Amplification used 60 Vbeta primers and 13 Jbeta primers. Produced via immunoSEQ multiplex PCR; TCRdb's table is partial and in-frame only. The profile shows 70,000 to 95,000 clones, roughly 60% of them singletons. To note about this clone: Its specificity is unknown.

CDR3 length: 17 residues. Germline V gene sequence: CDR1 SGHRS, CDR2 YFSETQ. V was trimmed by 2 bases and J by 0 bases, leaving 17 bases between them. The chain has TRBV5-1 and TRBJ1-1, with TRBD1 as a possible D gene (6 bases). Material for sequencing was PBMCs. The source is a woman aged 30 to 39 in good health and CMV-seropositive. The CDR3 DNA reads TGCGCCAGCAGCTTACGCCCGGGACACAGGATGAACACTGAAGCTTTCTTT. Protein sequence: CASSLRPGHRMNTEAFF.